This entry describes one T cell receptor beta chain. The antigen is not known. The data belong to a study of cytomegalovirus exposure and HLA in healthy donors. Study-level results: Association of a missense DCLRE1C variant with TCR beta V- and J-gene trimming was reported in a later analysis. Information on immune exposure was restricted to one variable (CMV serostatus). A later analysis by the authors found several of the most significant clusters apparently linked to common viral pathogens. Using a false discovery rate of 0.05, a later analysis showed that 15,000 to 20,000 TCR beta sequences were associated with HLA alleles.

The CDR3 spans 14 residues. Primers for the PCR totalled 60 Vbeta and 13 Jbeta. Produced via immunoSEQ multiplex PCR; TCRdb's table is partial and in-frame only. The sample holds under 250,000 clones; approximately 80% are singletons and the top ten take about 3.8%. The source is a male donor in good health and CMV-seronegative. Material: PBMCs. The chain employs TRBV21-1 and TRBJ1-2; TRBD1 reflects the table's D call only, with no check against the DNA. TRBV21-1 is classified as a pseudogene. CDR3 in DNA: TGTGCCAGCAGCCAAAAGGGGATCCCTGGTGGCTACACCTTC. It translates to CASSQKGIPGGYTF.